This TCR beta chain was documented in a study of cytomegalovirus exposure and HLA in healthy donors. Points from the study as a whole: Most sequenced TCRs were rare (though some public TCRs occurred in many donors).

Turning to this clone: Its cognate antigen is unknown.

In germline, CDR1 is SGHNT, CDR2 YYREEE (reference sequence). V was trimmed by 4 bases and J by 0 bases, leaving 13 bases between them. The CDR3 sequence is 15 residues long. Researchers ran the PCR with 60 Vbeta and 13 Jbeta primers. Here immunoSEQ multiplex PCR was the method, and the copy in TCRdb shows in-frame clones only, minus some. The sample records fewer than 200,000 clones, around 77% being singletons. This TCR came from a man aged 55 to 70 in good health and CMV-seronegative. Material for sequencing was PBMCs. The chain recombines TRBV5-4 with TRBJ1-1; D possibly corresponds to TRBD1 (5 bases). CDR3 loop: CASSLRQLLNTEAFF. CDR3 bases: TGTGCCAGCAGCCTTCGACAGCTGCTGAACACTGAAGCTTTCTTT.